Detailed here is one TCR beta chain. CDR1 is SNHLY, CDR2 FYNNEI, per germline. V gave up 8 bases and J gave up 3 bases, with 24 bases separating them. The CDR3 is 17 amino acids. In the PCR, 60 Vbeta and 13 Jbeta primers were used. Assay used: immunoSEQ multiplex PCR; TCRdb lists only in-frame clones, some missing. The sample includes some 170,000 clones, about 80% seen only once; the top ten take nearly 6.5%. The data originate from a study of cytomegalovirus exposure and HLA in healthy donors. Sequencing used PBMCs. This TCR derives from a man in his forties in good health and CMV-seropositive. V and J are TRBV2 and TRBJ2-3; tentative D call: TRBD2 (7 bases). CDR3 nucleotides: TGTGCCAGCGGGAGGGGGAGTGGGGGTCCAGGGACAGATACGCAGTATTTT. Translating gives CASGRGSGGPGTDTQYF.